This passage covers 12 T cell receptor beta chains from one sample sequenced in a study of T cell changes during pregnancy in multiple sclerosis. Generated by immunoSEQ multiplex PCR, the TCRdb table keeps only in-frame clones and is missing some. The sample has 88,000 or so clones, 92% seen once. Sequenced here: peripheral blood, sampled before pregnancy. The receptors were gathered from a female donor with multiple sclerosis, enrolled in a pregnancy study.

The chain uses TRBV2 and TRBJ1-4; D ambiguous. The V end lost 5 bases, the J end lost 5 bases, and 9 bases lay between the germline ends. Germline V CDR1 and CDR2: SNHLY, FYNNEI. This CDR3 is built from 13 residues. The CDR3 sequence: CASSLAPNEKLFF. CDR3 DNA sequence: TGTGCCAGCAGTCTGGCTCCAAATGAAAAACTGTTTTTT.

This clone was seen just once. The DNA for the CDR3 is TGTGCCACCGGGACTCTCCGGCAGGAGCAGACCCAGTACTTC. Translating gives CATGTLRQEQTQYF. The chain recombines TRBV15 with TRBJ2-5, with D possibly matching TRBD2 (6 bases). The length of the CDR3 is 14 residues. V was clipped by 8 bases and J by 6 bases, with 19 bases between them. Per the germline V gene, CDR1 is LNHNV and CDR2 is YYDKDF (reference sequence).

The chain recombines TRBV7-9 with TRBJ1-2; no clear D gene. Germline V lookup: CDR1 SEHNR, CDR2 FQNEAQ (reference sequence). The CDR3 has 13 amino acids. V lost 7 bases and J lost 8, with 17 bases in between. This CDR3 reads CASTLIQYRGYTF. The CDR3 coding sequence is TGTGCCAGCACCCTTATACAGTACCGCGGCTACACCTTC.

The chain joins TRBV28 to TRBJ2-1; D unclear. The CDR3 runs 12 residues. Deletions cut 5 bases from V and 9 bases from J, with 11 bases between. CDR1 MDHEN and CDR2 SYDVKM come from the germline V gene. The CDR3 reads CASSPPLLEQFF. For the CDR3, the DNA is TGTGCCAGCAGTCCCCCCCTCCTTGAGCAGTTCTTC.

Concerning this clone: At one end the junction does not follow the germline gene, possibly because of a read error. The chain combines TRBV15 with TRBJ2-7, with D possibly TRBD1 on 6 matching bases. CDR1 and CDR2 from the germline V gene are LNHNV and YYDKDF (reference sequence). CDR3 length equals 12 residues. Here the CDR3 reads CATSARSGTIIF. In DNA form, the CDR3 reads TGTGCCACCAGTGCCAGATCCGGGACAATAATATTC.

For this clone: One end of the junction is discordant with germline, which a read error may explain. V is TRBV11-2 and J is TRBJ2-3, with 9 bases identical to TRBD1. This CDR3 is 15 amino acids long. CDR1 SGHAT and CDR2 FQNNGV come from the germline V gene. CDR3 residues: CASSLGQGTTDTQYF. CDR3 nucleotides: TGTGCCAGCAGTTTAGGACAGGGGACCACAGATACGCAGTATTTT.

The chain joins TRBV6-6 to TRBJ2-3, with D maybe TRBD2 (7 bases). CDR3 size: 12 residues. From germline, CDR1 is MNHNY and CDR2 SVGAGI (reference sequence). V dropped 8 bases and J dropped 5 bases, with 11 bases sitting between them. The CDR3 spells CASGGALDTQYF. The CDR3 bases are TGTGCCAGCGGGGGGGCCCTAGATACGCAGTATTTT.

The gene calls are TRBV29-1 and TRBJ2-7; 8 bases are shared with TRBD1. V dropped 4 bases and J dropped 0; count of bases not matched to a gene: 8. This CDR3 spans 15 amino acids. Germline CDR1 is SQVTM and CDR2 is ANQGSEA. CDR3 bases: TGCAGCGTTGCCGCTGGACAGGGCCACTCCTACGAGCAGTACTTC. It specifies CSVAAGQGHSYEQYF.

The chain has TRBV28 and TRBJ2-7; D gene ambiguous. The CDR3 sequence is 14 residues long. The germline V and J ends were trimmed by 6 bases and 0 bases, with 12 bases remaining between them. Germline V CDR1 and CDR2: MDHEN, SYDVKM. The CDR3 here is CASSPPGSSYEQYF. The CDR3 region has the DNA TGTGCCAGCAGCCCCCCAGGAAGCTCCTACGAGCAGTACTTC.

V and J are TRBV27 and TRBJ2-2; 8 bases align to TRBD2. The CDR3 has 16 amino acids. CDR1 and CDR2 (germline): MNHEY, SMNVEV (reference sequence). The V gene end was trimmed by 1 base and the J gene end by 6 bases; junction bases not matched to a gene: 7. The CDR3 nucleotides read TGTGCCAGCAGTTTATTCCTAGCGGGTGGACCCGGGGAGCTGTTTTTT. Translated: CASSLFLAGGPGELFF.

The chain uses TRBV15 and TRBJ2-1; 9 bases line up with TRBD2. V trimming: 8 bases; J trimming: 5 bases; junction bases outside the gene matches: 7. Germline V gene data show CDR1 as LNHNV and CDR2 as YYDKDF (reference sequence). The CDR3 extends over 14 amino acids. CDR3 region: CATETSGFNNEQFF. Written as DNA, the CDR3 is TGTGCCACCGAGACTAGCGGATTCAACAATGAGCAGTTCTTC.

In this sample, this clone is medium-sized. The chain combines TRBV5-5 with TRBJ2-2; unclear D gene. The V end lost 4 bases, the J end lost 6 bases, and 13 bases lay between the germline ends. This CDR3 is 14 amino acids long. Per the germline V gene, CDR1 is SGHKS and CDR2 is YYEKEE (reference sequence). This CDR3 is CASSPPTESGELFF. CDR3 coding DNA: TGTGCCAGCAGCCCACCTACAGAATCCGGGGAGCTGTTTTTT.